The next 6 T cell receptor beta chains were all read from a single sample in a study of shared clonotypes between healthy human individuals. Positive CCR7 selection of CD45RO-negative cells yielded the naive CD8 cells, and terminally differentiated effector memory CD45RA+ cells were excluded. TCRdb's table, derived via immunoSEQ multiplex PCR, lists solely in-frame clones and lacks some. Of about 2,200,000 clones listed, 93% are singletons. Specimen: naive CD8+ T cells from PBMCs. These receptor sequences come from a man between 18 and 35 years old in good health. Some clones in this sample may be carry-over from other donors' samples.

V and J are TRBV6-1 and TRBJ2-7; D is unresolved. The length of the CDR3 is 15 residues. Deletions cut 1 base from V and 0 bases from J, with 10 bases between. Per the germline V gene, CDR1 is MNHNS and CDR2 is SASEGT. CDR3 bases: TGTGCCAGCAGTGAAGAAGGTGGGTTCTCCTACGAGCAGTACTTC. It codes for CASSEEGGFSYEQYF.

This clone was counted only a few times. This chain uses TRBV4-1 with TRBJ1-1, with unresolved D. The CDR3 contains 16 residues. Germline V gives CDR1 MGHRA, CDR2 YSYEKL. V was trimmed by 0 bases and J by 6 bases, leaving 17 bases between them. The CDR3 DNA reads as TGCGCCAGCAGCCAAGATAGACGCCCCGAAAGGTCTGAAGCTTTCTTT. Its translation: CASSQDRRPERSEAFF.

V and J are TRBV15 and TRBJ2-7, with D perhaps matching TRBD1 (5 bases). V lost 4 bases, J lost 4 bases, and 17 bases lay in between. Germline V lookup: CDR1 LNHNV, CDR2 YYDKDF (reference sequence). The CDR3 runs to 15 residues. The CDR3 reads CATSKDGTRAYEQYF. The CDR3 bases are TGTGCCACCAGCAAGGATGGCACCAGGGCATACGAGCAGTACTTC.

The V and J genes are TRBV28 and TRBJ2-7; TRBD1 or TRBD2 may be the D gene (5 bases each). V was pared by 1 base and J by 4 bases, with 8 bases between. The CDR3 has 13 residues. CDR1 and CDR2 (germline): MDHEN, SYDVKM. The CDR3 sequence: CASSLFGGYEQYF. The CDR3 DNA reads TGTGCCAGCAGTTTATTTGGGGGTTACGAGCAGTACTTC.

The chain couples TRBV10-3 to TRBJ1-5; D gene ambiguous. The CDR3 sequence is 13 residues long. V lost 10 bases and J 9 bases, leaving 19 bases between the germline ends. Germline V gene sequence: CDR1 ENHRY, CDR2 SYGVKD. The CDR3 is CATRHFWYPPQHF. Here the CDR3 DNA reads TGTGCCACCAGACACTTTTGGTACCCGCCCCAGCATTTT.

The chain joins TRBV2 to TRBJ2-7; D not resolved. Per germline, CDR1 SNHLY and CDR2 FYNNEI. The CDR3 has 16 residues. Trimming removed 4 bases from V and 4 bases from J, with 20 bases in between. CDR3 nucleotide sequence: TGTGCCAGCAGTGTTCCCCAGAACCGAGGTTATTACGAGCAGTACTTC. It specifies CASSVPQNRGYYEQYF.